This T cell receptor beta chain was captured in a study of blood T cell repertoires in COVID-19 (dated by TCRdb to the early 2020s). Broadly, across the study: Samples covering the acute and convalescent phases of COVID-19 were provided by collaborators in the United States, Italy and Spain. The material from the prospective study consisted of cDNA or gDNA derived from T cells, B-cell-depleted T cells, or PBMCs. Subjects who had been exposed to COVID-19, were actively infected with it, or had recovered from it provided the deeply sampled blood TCRbeta repertoires that made up the dataset. A freely available public database, intended as a resource for researchers studying the immune response to SARS-CoV-2, is where the repertoires were released. Samples were obtained from the ongoing ImmuneRACE study (first 160 participants) and from over 1,000 subjects provided by 6 global collaborators. Sample metadata almost always included a de-identified subject ID, COVID-19 status, age in years and sex. Where available, HLA class I and class II types were obtained from metadata supplied by the sample provider rather than from assay-based typing. Results and caveats for the whole study, not just this receptor: The quantity of clinical and demographic metadata differed by source and by participant and was supplied without curation.

Whole blood was collected in K2EDTA tubes by collaborating institutions according to the institutions' own protocols. For TCRbeta analysis, collaborators shipped samples as frozen whole blood, isolated PBMCs, or DNA extracted from either of those sample types. TCRbeta CDR3 regions were amplified from genomic DNA using the immunoSEQ Assay, a bias-controlled multiplex PCR. In the authors' own workflow: Within the assay, amplification of reference gene primers was used to estimate how many nucleated cells each sample contained. To quantify the absolute abundance of each unique TCRbeta CDR3 rearrangement, sequence reads were collapsed and filtered. For each sample, productive Simpson clonality was calculated as the square root of Simpson's diversity index across productive rearrangements. The clones in this table, taken by TCRdb from immuneACCESS, are in-frame only. Not every clone is retained; where verified, under half of the shortfall comes from an unresolved V gene, and the cause of the rest is unknown. V and J calls and clone size are given by that table; D and trimming were obtained from the DNA. For this sample the table gives 450,000 to 500,000 clones, of which approximately 83% were detected only once. The ten largest account for roughly 3.2% of the sample.

The CDR3 goes from the cysteine to the phenylalanine over 13 residues. Only the CDR3 region is kept as DNA, spanning 39 bases read in frame from base 1. CDR1 and CDR2, per the germline V gene (reference sequence), are GTSNPN and SVGIG. Deletion took 4 bases off V and 2 bases off J, with a span of 9 bases between the germline ends. A word on this clone: What antigen it recognizes has not been identified. Nothing much larger sits one base from this clone, and base qualities are not available.

Sequenced: peripheral blood. Recombination connected TRBV30 to TRBJ2-1, with an unclear D gene assignment. The source of this sequence is a human donor in a cohort sampled during active COVID-19. DNA sequence: TGTGCCTGGACCACAGAGACCTACAATGAGCAGTTCTTC. Its amino acids are CAWTTETYNEQFF.